One sample yielded the 8 T cell receptor beta chains listed below, sequenced in a study of identical twins. TCRdb redid the calling of the 5' RACE reads with MiXCR, one entry per CDR3 protein. Altogether fewer than 250,000 distinct CDR3 sequences are present, roughly 7% being singletons, with the ten largest covering about 3.6%. This sample was shared with a second study, whose subject was yellow fever vaccine responses in identical twins.

What was sequenced was memory (CD45RO+) T cells sorted from blood. These receptor sequences come from a woman between 18 and 29 years old in good health.

The chain joins TRBV5-1 to TRBJ2-3, with a weak D call TRBD1 (6 bases). This CDR3 spans 15 amino acids. Germline V gives CDR1 SGHRS, CDR2 YFSETQ. The germline V and J ends were trimmed by 4 bases and 4 bases, with 16 bases remaining between them. Here the CDR3 reads CASSLGRGLADTQYF. The CDR3 DNA follows: TGCGCCAGCAGCCTGGGCAGGGGTTTGGCAGATACGCAGTATTTT.

Many counts were recorded for this clonotype. The gene calls are TRBV29-1 and TRBJ1-5, with 10 bases fitting TRBD1. Losses at the gene ends were 6 bases for V and 4 bases for J; bases not matched to a gene: 3. This CDR3 has 13 residues. The germline CDR1 and CDR2 sequences are SQVTM and ANQGSEA. The CDR3 is CSVRTGGNQPQHF. DNA of the CDR3: TGCAGCGTGCGGACAGGGGGGAATCAGCCCCAGCATTTT.

This clonotype came up a few times. The chain uses TRBV20-1 and TRBJ2-1; 9 bases match TRBD2. The CDR3 loop spans 19 amino acids. V lost 2 bases to trimming and J lost 1 base; unmatched junction nucleotides: 15. Germline values: CDR1 DFQATT, CDR2 SNEGSKA (reference sequence). This chain's CDR3 is CSARFGGGSGRTSYNEQFF. The CDR3 nucleotides read TGCAGTGCTAGATTCGGGGGTGGCAGCGGGAGGACTTCCTACAATGAGCAGTTCTTC.

This clonotype has a count of ten or more. This chain links TRBV6-5 with TRBJ2-5, with TRBD2 matching 10 bases. Losses at the gene ends were 0 bases for V and 5 bases for J; bases not matched to a gene: 9. This CDR3 is built from 17 residues. Germline V gives CDR1 MNHEY, CDR2 SVGAGI. CDR3 bases: TGTGCCAGCAGTTACTCGGGGTCTAGCGGGAGTAAGGAGACCCAGTACTTC. Translated: CASSYSGSSGSKETQYF.

This clonotype was counted at least ten times. This chain links TRBV24-1 with TRBJ2-3; D might be TRBD1 (5 bases). The germline CDR1 and CDR2 sequences are KGHDR and SFDVKD. Deletions cut 3 bases from V and 6 bases from J, with 9 bases between. The length of the CDR3 is 13 residues. The CDR3 DNA reads TGTGCCACCAGTGATGACAGAACTGATACGCAGTATTTT. This encodes CATSDDRTDTQYF.

This clonotype turned up a few times. The genes are TRBV2 and TRBJ2-7; 7 bases fit TRBD2. Germline V gene sequence: CDR1 SNHLY, CDR2 FYNNEI. V trimming: 8 bases; J trimming: 5 bases; junction bases outside the gene matches: 12. The CDR3 has 14 residues. CDR3 in DNA: TGTGCCAGCGAGGGGAGGGGCCCCAACCACGAGCAGTACTTC. It yields the protein CASEGRGPNHEQYF.

The rearrangement uses TRBV5-5 and TRBJ2-7; the match to TRBD1 covers 10 bases. V shed 0 bases, J shed 6 bases, and the junction held 3 bases outside the gene matches. Germline values: CDR1 SGHKS, CDR2 YYEKEE (reference sequence). CDR3 size: 14 residues. The CDR3 loop is CASSLGGQGLEQYV. The CDR3 nucleotides are TGTGCCAGCAGCTTGGGGGGACAGGGGCTCGAGCAGTACGTC.

This clonotype showed up many times. This chain uses TRBV6-1 with TRBJ1-2; possible D gene TRBD1, 5 bases. The CDR3 extends over 13 amino acids. CDR1 is MNHNS, CDR2 SASEGT, per germline. Trimming cost V 7 bases and J 8 bases, with 17 bases left between them. The chain's CDR3 is CASTQTAKAGYTF. The CDR3 nucleotides are TGTGCCAGCACCCAGACAGCCAAGGCCGGCTACACCTTC.